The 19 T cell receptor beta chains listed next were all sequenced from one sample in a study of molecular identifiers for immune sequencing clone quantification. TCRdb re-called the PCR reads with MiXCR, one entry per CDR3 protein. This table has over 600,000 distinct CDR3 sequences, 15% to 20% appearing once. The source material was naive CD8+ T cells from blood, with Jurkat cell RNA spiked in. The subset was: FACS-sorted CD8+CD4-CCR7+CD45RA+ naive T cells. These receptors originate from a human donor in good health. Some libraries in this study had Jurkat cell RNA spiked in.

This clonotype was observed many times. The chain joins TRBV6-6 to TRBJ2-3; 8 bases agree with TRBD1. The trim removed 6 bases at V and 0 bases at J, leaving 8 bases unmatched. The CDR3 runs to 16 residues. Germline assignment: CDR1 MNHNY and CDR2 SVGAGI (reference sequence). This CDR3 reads CASSLSGGSSTDTQYF. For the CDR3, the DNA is TGTGCCAGCAGCCTTTCAGGGGGCTCTAGCACAGATACGCAGTATTTT.

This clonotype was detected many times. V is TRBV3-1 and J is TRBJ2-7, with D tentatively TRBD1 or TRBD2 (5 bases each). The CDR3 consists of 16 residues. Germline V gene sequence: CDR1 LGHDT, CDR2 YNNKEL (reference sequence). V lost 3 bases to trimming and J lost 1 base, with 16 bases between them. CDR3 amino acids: CASSHPAGTGSYEQYF. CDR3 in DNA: TGTGCCAGCAGCCATCCAGCCGGGACGGGGTCCTACGAGCAGTACTTC.

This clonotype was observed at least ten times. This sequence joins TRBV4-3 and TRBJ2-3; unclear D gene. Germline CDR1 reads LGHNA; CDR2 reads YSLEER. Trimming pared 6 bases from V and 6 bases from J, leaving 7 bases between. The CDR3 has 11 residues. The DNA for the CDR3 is TGCGCCAGCAGTCAGCAGGATACGCAGTATTTT. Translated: CASSQQDTQYF.

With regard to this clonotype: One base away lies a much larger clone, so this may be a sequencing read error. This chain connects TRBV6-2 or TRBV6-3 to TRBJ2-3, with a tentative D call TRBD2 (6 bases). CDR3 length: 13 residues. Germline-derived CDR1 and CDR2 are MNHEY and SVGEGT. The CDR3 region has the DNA TGTGCCAGCAGAAGACTAGAAGGGGATATGCAGTATTTT. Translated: CASRRLEGDMQYF.

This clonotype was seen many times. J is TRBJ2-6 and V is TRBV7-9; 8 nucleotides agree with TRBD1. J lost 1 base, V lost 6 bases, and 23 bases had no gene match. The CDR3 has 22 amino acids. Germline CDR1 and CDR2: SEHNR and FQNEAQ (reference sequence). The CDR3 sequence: CASSSLSAIRDRSHSGANVLTF. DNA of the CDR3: TGTGCCAGCAGTTCACTTAGTGCGATTAGGGACAGGTCCCATTCTGGGGCCAACGTCCTGACTTTC.

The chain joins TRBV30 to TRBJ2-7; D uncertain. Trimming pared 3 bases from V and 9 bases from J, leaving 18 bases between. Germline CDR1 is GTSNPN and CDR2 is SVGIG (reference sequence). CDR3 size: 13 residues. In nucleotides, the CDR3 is TGTGCCTGGAGCCCCCTGGGTGCTGGAGTGCAGTACTTC. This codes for CAWSPLGAGVQYF.

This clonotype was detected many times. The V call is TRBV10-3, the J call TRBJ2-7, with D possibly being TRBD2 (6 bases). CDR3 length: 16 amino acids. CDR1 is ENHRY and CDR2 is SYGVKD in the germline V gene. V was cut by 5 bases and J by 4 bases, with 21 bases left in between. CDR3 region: CAISHGPAGKNYEQYF. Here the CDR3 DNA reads TGTGCCATCAGTCACGGACCGGCGGGAAAAAATTACGAGCAGTACTTC.

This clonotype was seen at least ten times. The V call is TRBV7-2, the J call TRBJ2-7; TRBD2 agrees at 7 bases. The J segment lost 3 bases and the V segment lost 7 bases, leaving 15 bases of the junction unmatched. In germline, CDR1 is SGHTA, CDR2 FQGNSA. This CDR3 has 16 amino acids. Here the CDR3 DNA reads TGTGCCAGCACTCCTGGGGGAGGGATAAGGGTCTACGAGCAGTACTTC. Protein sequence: CASTPGGGIRVYEQYF.

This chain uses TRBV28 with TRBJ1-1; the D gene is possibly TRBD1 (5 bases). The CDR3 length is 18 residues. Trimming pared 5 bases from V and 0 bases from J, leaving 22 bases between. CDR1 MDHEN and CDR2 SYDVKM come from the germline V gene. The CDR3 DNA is TGTGCCAGCAGTAGCGACATAGTGACCAGGGTAATGAACACTGAAGCTTTCTTT. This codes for CASSSDIVTRVMNTEAFF. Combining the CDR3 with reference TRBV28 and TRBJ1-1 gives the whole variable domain DVKVTQSSRYLVKRTGEKVFLECVQDMDHENMFWYRQDPGLGLRLIYFSYDVKMKEKGDIPEGYSVSREKKERFSLILESASTNQTSMYLCASSSDIVTRVMNTEAFFGQGTRLTVV.

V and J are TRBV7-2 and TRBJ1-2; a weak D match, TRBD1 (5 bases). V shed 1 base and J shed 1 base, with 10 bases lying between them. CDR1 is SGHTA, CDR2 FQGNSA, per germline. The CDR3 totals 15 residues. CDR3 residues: CASSLGDEINYGYTF. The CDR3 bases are TGTGCCAGCAGCTTAGGGGACGAAATTAACTATGGCTACACCTTC.

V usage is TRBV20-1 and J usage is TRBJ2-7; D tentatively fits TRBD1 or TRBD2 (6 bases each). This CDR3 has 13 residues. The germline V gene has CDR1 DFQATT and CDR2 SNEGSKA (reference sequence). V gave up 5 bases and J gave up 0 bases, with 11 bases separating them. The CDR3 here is CSAGGGNSYEQYF. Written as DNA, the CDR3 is TGCAGTGCTGGGGGCGGGAACTCCTACGAGCAGTACTTC.

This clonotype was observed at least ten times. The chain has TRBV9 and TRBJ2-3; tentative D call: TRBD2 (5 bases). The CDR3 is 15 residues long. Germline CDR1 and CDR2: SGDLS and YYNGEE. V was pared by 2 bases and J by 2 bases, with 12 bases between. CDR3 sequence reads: CASSVGVSFTDTQYF. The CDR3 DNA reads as TGTGCCAGCAGCGTCGGGGTTAGTTTCACAGATACGCAGTATTTT.

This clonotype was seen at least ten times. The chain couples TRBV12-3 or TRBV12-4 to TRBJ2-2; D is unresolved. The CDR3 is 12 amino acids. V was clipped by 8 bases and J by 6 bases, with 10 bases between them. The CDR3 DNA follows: TGTGCCAGCCGCCCGGGCGCCGGGGAGCTGTTTTTT. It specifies CASRPGAGELFF.

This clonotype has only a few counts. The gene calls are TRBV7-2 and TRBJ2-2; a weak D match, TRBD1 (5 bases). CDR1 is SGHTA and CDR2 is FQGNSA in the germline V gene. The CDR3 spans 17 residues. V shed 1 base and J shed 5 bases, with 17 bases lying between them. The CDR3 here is CASSLGGAGLVTGELFF. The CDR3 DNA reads TGTGCCAGCAGCTTAGGGGGCGCAGGGTTGGTTACCGGGGAGCTGTTTTTT.

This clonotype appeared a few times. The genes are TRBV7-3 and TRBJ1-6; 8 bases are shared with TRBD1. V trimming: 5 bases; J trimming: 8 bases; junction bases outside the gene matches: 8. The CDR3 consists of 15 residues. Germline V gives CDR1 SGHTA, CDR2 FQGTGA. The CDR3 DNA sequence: TGTGCCAGCAGCCTCGTGGGGACAGGAGATTCACCCCTCCACTTT. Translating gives CASSLVGTGDSPLHF.

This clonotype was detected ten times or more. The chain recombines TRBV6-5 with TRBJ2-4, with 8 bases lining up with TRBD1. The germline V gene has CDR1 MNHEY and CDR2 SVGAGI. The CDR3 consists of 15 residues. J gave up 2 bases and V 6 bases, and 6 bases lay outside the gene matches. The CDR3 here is CASRQRTGTKNIQYF. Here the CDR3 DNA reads TGTGCCAGCAGGCAGCGGACAGGGACCAAAAACATTCAGTACTTC.

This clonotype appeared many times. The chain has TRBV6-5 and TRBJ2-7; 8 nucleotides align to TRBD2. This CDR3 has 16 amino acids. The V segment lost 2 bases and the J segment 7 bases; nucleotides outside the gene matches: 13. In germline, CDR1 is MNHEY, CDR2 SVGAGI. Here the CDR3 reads CASSYTLGLVNQEQYF. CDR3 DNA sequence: TGTGCCAGCAGTTACACATTGGGACTAGTCAATCAAGAGCAGTACTTC.

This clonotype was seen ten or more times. CDR3 DNA sequence: TGTGCCAGCAGATACGGGGGGGCCGGGGAGCTGTTTTTT. Translated: CASRYGGAGELFF. The chain has TRBV6-5 and TRBJ2-2; 8 nucleotides align to TRBD2. V dropped 6 bases and J dropped 6; count of bases not matched to a gene: 3. Germline V gives CDR1 MNHEY, CDR2 SVGAGI. The CDR3 spans 13 residues.

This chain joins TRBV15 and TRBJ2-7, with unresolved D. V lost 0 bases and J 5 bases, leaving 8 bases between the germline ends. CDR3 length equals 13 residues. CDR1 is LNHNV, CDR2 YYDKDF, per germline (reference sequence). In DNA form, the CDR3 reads TGTGCCACCAGCAGAGATAGGGCAGACGAGCAGTACTTC. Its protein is CATSRDRADEQYF.